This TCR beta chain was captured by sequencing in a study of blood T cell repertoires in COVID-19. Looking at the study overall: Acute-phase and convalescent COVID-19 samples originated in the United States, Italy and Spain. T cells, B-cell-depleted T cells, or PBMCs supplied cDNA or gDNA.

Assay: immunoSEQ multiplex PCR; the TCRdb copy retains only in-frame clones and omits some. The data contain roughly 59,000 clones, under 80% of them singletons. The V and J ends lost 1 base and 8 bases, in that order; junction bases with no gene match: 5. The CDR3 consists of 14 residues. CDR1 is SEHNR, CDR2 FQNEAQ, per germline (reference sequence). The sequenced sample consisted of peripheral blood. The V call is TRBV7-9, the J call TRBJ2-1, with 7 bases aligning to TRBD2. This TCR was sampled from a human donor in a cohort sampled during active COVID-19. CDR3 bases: TGTGCCAGCAGCTTAGGGGCAGGGAGGGATGAGCAGTTCTTC. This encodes CASSLGAGRDEQFF.